The next 4 T cell receptor beta chains were all read from a single sample in a study of blood T cell repertoires in COVID-19. Some clones are missing from TCRdb's copy, which holds only in-frame ones; the method was immunoSEQ multiplex PCR. The sample holds 35,000 to 50,000 clones; over 75% are singletons and the top ten take less than 3%. Source material: peripheral blood. All receptors derive from a human donor in a cohort sampled during active COVID-19.

The chain employs TRBV2 and TRBJ2-3; TRBD2 matches at 7 bases. The junction had 5 bases not matched to a gene; V was cut back by 6 bases and J by 2 bases. The CDR3 covers 14 residues. Germline V gene data show CDR1 as SNHLY and CDR2 as FYNNEI. CDR3 sequence: CASRAGTNTDTQYF. As DNA, the CDR3 is TGTGCCAGCAGGGCCGGGACTAACACAGATACGCAGTATTTT.

The chain carries TRBV5-6 and TRBJ1-2; D is perhaps TRBD1 (5 bases). V lost 4 bases and J 4 bases, leaving 14 bases between the germline ends. This CDR3 is built from 14 residues. Germline CDR1 is SGHDT and CDR2 is YYEEEE. CDR3 nucleotides: TGTGCCAGCAGCCCGGGGGAAGGCATCTATGGCTACACCTTC. This codes for CASSPGEGIYGYTF.

J is TRBJ1-2 and V is TRBV7-3; D is perhaps TRBD1 (5 bases). Germline CDR1 reads SGHTA; CDR2 reads FQGTGA. Trimming stripped 5 bases from V and 2 bases from J, with 12 bases between. The CDR3 loop spans 14 amino acids. The CDR3 DNA is TGTGCCAGCAGCCCCGGGGGGGGAAACTATGGCTACACCTTC. This codes for CASSPGGGNYGYTF.

This sequence joins TRBV7-9 and TRBJ2-5; D may be TRBD1 (5 bases). This CDR3 comprises 19 residues. Germline loops: CDR1 SEHNR, CDR2 FQNEAQ (reference sequence). Trimming stripped 0 bases from V and 4 bases from J, with 24 bases between. For the CDR3, the DNA is TGTGCCAGCAGCTTAGCGGGCCGGACACAGTATCAGCAGAGAGAGACCCAGTACTTC. Translating gives CASSLAGRTQYQQRETQYF.